What follows are 13 T cell receptor beta chains derived from one specimen sequenced in a study of CD8+ T cells in alopecia areata. Following extraction, RNA underwent reverse transcription to cDNA, which served as the sequencing template. Clones were read by immunoSEQ multiplex PCR, and TCRdb kept only the in-frame ones, dropping some. There are about 270,000 clones in the sample, none observed a single time. The study sorted pooled cutaneous lymph node cells by CD4, CD8alpha, NKG2D, NKG2ACE and other markers. Sequencing was carried out using CD4+ T cells sorted from a lymph node. The receptors originated from a C3H/HeJ mouse with alopecia areata. For this strain, the MHC haplotype corresponds to H2-k.

Concerning this clone itself: Gene names follow the mouse nomenclature. Sequencing ends 3 residues short of the CDR3 end; the germline J gene provides the rest. Other DNA sequences of this sample code for an identical CDR3. J is TRBJ1-6 and V is TRBV5; TRBD1 matches 8 bases. TRBJ1-6 is given ORF status, its function remaining uncertain. There are 15 residues in the CDR3. Trimming cost V 4 bases and J 4 bases; bases outside gene matches: 3. The V gene's germline CDR1 is LGHNA and CDR2 YNLKQL (reference sequence). CDR3 loop: CASSPQGAYNSPLYF. The CDR3 bases that were read are TGTGCCAGCAGCCCCCAGGGGGCTTATAATTCGCCC.

This clone has just a few counts. The gene names given are mouse names. Read coverage stops 4 residues before the CDR3 terminus; the germline J gene supplies the remainder. The chain employs TRBV31 and TRBJ1-1; D not resolved. Germline lookup yields CDR1 GKSSPN and CDR2 SITVG. The CDR3 is 13 amino acids. V lost 0 bases and J 1 base, leaving 6 bases between the germline ends. CDR3 DNA (partial): TGTGCCTGGAGTCTTACAGAAAACACA. This sequence encodes CAWSLTENT. In full, the CDR3 is CAWSLTENTEVFF. The whole variable domain, remainder taken from reference TRBV31 and TRBJ1-1, is AQTIHQWPVAEIKAVGSPLSLGCTIKGKSSPNLYWYWQATGGTLQQLFYSITVGQVESVVQLNLSASRPKDDQFILSTEKLLLSHSGFYLCAWSLTENTEVFFGKGTRLTVV.

In the case of this clone: The genes are named according to mouse. The read ends 4 residues before the CDR3 terminus; that terminus is restored from the germline J gene. This sequence joins TRBV1 and TRBJ2-7; 9 bases are a match to TRBD2. Per germline, CDR1 NSQYPW and CDR2 LRSPGD (reference sequence). The CDR3 sequence is 15 residues long. The covered CDR3 bases are TGCACCTGCAGTGCAGATATGGGACTGGGTTAT. Its protein product is CTCSADMGLGY. The entire CDR3 protein reads CTCSADMGLGYEQYF. Complete variable domain (other parts from reference TRBV1 and TRBJ2-7): VTLLEQNPRWRLVPRGQAVNLRCILKNSQYPWMSWYQQDLQKQLQWLFTLRSPGDKEVKSLPGADYLATRVTDTELRLQVANMSQGRTLYCTCSADMGLGYEQYFGPGTRLTVL.

In this sample, this clone turned up a few times. Genes and germline come from the mouse. The CDR3 goes on 4 residues after the read ends, and that part is filled in from the germline J gene. V gene TRBV13-2 combines with J gene TRBJ1-2, with a weak D call TRBD1 (5 bases). Trimming removed 3 bases from V and 4 bases from J, with 7 bases in between. CDR3 length equals 12 residues. CDR1 and CDR2 from the germline V gene are NNHNN and SYGAGS (reference sequence). The DNA read from the CDR3 is TGTGCCAGCGGTGCAGGGAGCTCC. It is translated as CASGAGSS. The CDR3 as a whole reads CASGAGSSDYTF.

Note on this clone: The gene names given are mouse names. The CDR3 end falls 4 residues outside the read, so it is completed with the germline J gene. The sample has other DNA sequences that encode this CDR3 too. This chain links TRBV13-3 with TRBJ2-3; TRBD2 agrees at 12 bases. V lost 5 bases, J lost 3 bases, and 1 base stayed unmatched. CDR3 length: 14 amino acids. Germline assignment: CDR1 NNHDY and CDR2 SYVADS. The CDR3 bases that were read are TGTGCCAGCAGGGACTGGGGGGGAGCAGAA. Protein: CASRDWGGAE. The whole CDR3 sequence reads CASRDWGGAETLYF.

This clone was counted a few times. The gene symbols are mouse symbols. The CDR3 extends 4 residues past the end of the read, so its final part is completed from the germline J gene. The sample contains more than one DNA sequence encoding this CDR3. The V call is TRBV1, the J call TRBJ2-4; 7 nucleotides align to TRBD1. The CDR3 runs to 14 residues. Per germline, CDR1 NSQYPW and CDR2 LRSPGD (reference sequence). Partial CDR3 DNA: TGCACCTGCAGTGCAGATCGGGGACAGAAC. As protein: CTCSADRGQN. In full, the CDR3 reads CTCSADRGQNTLYF.

Notes on this clone: Gene names and germline match the mouse. The missing CDR3 end, 4 residues past where the read stops, is filled in from the germline J gene. This sequence joins TRBV13-3 and TRBJ2-4; TRBD2 matches at 8 bases. The V segment lost 1 base and the J segment 0 bases; nucleotides outside the gene matches: 4. Germline V gene sequence: CDR1 NNHDY, CDR2 SYVADS. The CDR3 consists of 16 residues. The CDR3: CASSDRGGRSQNTLYF. The DNA read from the CDR3 is TGTGCCAGCAGTGATCGGGGGGGGCGAAGTCAAAAC. The variable domain in full, with the rest retrieved from reference TRBV13-3 and TRBJ2-4, is EAAVTQSPRSKVAVTGGKVTLSCHQTNNHDYMYWYRQDTGHGLRLIHYSYVADSTEKGDIPDGYKASRPSQENFSLILELASLSQTAVYFCASSDRGGRSQNTLYFGAGTRLSVL.

This clone has a handful of counts. Each gene name is a mouse one. The read is 4 residues too short to cover the CDR3 end, so that end is filled in from the germline J gene. The same CDR3 can be traced to other DNA sequences in this sample. The genes are TRBV31 and TRBJ2-3; 9 nucleotides align to TRBD1. V gave up 3 bases and J gave up 1 base; unmatched junction bases: 2. This CDR3 contains 14 residues. Germline loops: CDR1 GKSSPN, CDR2 SITVG. Partial CDR3 DNA: TGTGCCTGGAGGGACAGGGGAGGTGCAGAA. It codes for CAWRDRGGAE. The full CDR3 reads CAWRDRGGAETLYF.

This clone was seen a few times. Germline and genes: mouse. Read sequence stops 4 residues before the CDR3 end, and the germline J gene provides the missing end. This chain joins TRBV1 and TRBJ2-7, with TRBD2 matching over 10 bases. This CDR3 region has 14 residues. Per germline, CDR1 NSQYPW and CDR2 LRSPGD (reference sequence). CDR3 residues: CTCSAQTGGYEQYF. The sequenced part of the CDR3 DNA is TGCACCTGCAGTGCACAGACTGGGGGGTAT. Drawing the rest from reference TRBV1 and TRBJ2-7, the complete variable domain is VTLLEQNPRWRLVPRGQAVNLRCILKNSQYPWMSWYQQDLQKQLQWLFTLRSPGDKEVKSLPGADYLATRVTDTELRLQVANMSQGRTLYCTCSAQTGGYEQYFGPGTRLTVL.

This clone was counted between two and nine times. These gene names are mouse names. The read terminates 4 residues ahead of where the CDR3 ends, so the germline J gene completes it. The chain couples TRBV19 to TRBJ2-1; D tentatively reads TRBD1 or TRBD2 (5 bases each). The germline CDR1 and CDR2 sequences are FNHDT and SITEND (reference sequence). The length of the CDR3 is 15 residues. Trimming took off 2 bases at V and 3 bases at J, with 12 bases between the two ends. CDR3 sequence: CASSMGDGPYAEQFF. The CDR3 DNA, read in part, is TGTGCCAGCAGTATGGGGGACGGCCCCTATGCT.

In this sample, this clone turned up a few times. Each gene name is a mouse one. Read coverage stops 4 residues before the CDR3 terminus; the germline J gene supplies the remainder. The same CDR3 arises from other DNA sequences in this sample as well. The chain employs TRBV13-2 and TRBJ2-5, with 11 bases lining up with TRBD2. Germline V lookup: CDR1 NNHNN, CDR2 SYGAGS (reference sequence). V lost 2 bases to trimming and J lost 3 bases; unmatched junction nucleotides: 2. CDR3 size: 15 residues. Partial CDR3 DNA: TGTGCCAGCGGTGACGGACTGGGGGGACAAGAC. Translated, it gives CASGDGLGGQD. The full CDR3 protein reads CASGDGLGGQDTQYF.

There are a few counts of this clone. The genes are named according to mouse. Read data end 3 residues before the CDR3 end; the end is taken from the germline J gene. The rearrangement uses TRBV13-3 and TRBJ1-6, with D hard to call. TRBJ1-6 is assigned to the ORF class and has an uncertain function. Germline V gives CDR1 NNHDY, CDR2 SYVADS. The CDR3 extends over 12 amino acids. V lost 1 base and J 8 bases, leaving 4 bases between the germline ends. Partial CDR3 DNA: TGTGCCAGCAGTGATTGGGATTCGCCC. Residues: CASSDWDSP. The CDR3 in its entirety is CASSDWDSPLYF.

As for this clone: Here the gene names and germline are mouse. The read ends 4 residues early relative to the CDR3; the germline J gene fills the gap. The genes are TRBV5 and TRBJ2-1; TRBD1 aligns across 8 bases. The CDR3 runs to 14 residues. The germline gives CDR1 LGHNA, CDR2 YNLKQL (reference sequence). CDR3 DNA (partial): TGTGCCAGCAGCCAACAGGGGGCTGAGGCT. It codes for CASSQQGAEA. The CDR3 in its entirety is CASSQQGAEAEQFF.